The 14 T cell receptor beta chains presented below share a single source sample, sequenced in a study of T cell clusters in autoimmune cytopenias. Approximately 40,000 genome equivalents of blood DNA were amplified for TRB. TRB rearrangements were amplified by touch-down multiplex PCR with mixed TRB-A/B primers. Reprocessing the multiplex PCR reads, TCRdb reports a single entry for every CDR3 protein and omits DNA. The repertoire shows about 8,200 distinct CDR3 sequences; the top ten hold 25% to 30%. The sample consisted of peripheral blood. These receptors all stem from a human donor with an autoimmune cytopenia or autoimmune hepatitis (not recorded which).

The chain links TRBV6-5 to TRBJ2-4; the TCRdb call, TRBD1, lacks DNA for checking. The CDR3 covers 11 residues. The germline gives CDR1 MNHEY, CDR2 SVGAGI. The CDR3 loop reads CASSPRGIQYF.

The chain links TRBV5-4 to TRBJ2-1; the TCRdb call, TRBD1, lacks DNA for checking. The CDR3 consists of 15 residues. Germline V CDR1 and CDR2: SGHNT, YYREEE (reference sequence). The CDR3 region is CASSMWPPDDNEQFF.

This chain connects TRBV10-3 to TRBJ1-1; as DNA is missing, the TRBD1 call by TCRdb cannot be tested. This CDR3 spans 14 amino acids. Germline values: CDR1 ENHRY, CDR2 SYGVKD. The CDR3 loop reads CAIGRGGVDTEAFF.

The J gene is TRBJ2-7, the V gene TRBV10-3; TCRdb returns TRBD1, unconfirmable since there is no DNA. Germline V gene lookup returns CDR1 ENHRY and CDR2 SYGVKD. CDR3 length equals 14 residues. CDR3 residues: CACGPGGYAYEQYF.

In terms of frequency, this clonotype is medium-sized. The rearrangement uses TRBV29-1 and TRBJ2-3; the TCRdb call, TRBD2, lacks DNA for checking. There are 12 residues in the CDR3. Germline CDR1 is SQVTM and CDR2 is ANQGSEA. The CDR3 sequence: CSVKGAADTQYF.

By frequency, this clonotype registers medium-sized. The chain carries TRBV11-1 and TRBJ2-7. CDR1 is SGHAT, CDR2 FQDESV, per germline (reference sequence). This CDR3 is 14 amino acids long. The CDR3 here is CASNPSGSVYEQYF.

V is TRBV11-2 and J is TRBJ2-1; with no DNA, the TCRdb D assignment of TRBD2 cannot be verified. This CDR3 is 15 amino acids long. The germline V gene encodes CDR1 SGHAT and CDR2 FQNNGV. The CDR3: CASSFSADTYNEQFF. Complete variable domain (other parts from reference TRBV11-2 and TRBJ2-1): EAGVAQSPRYKIIEKRQSVAFWCNPISGHATLYWYQQILGQGPKLLIQFQNNGVVDDSQLPKDRFSAERLKGVDSTLKIQPAKLEDSAVYLCASSFSADTYNEQFFGPGTRLTVL.

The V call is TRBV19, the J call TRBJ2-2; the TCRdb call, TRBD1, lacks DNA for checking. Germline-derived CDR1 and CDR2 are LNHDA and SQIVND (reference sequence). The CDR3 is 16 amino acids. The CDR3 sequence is CASSVGTPTNTGELFF.

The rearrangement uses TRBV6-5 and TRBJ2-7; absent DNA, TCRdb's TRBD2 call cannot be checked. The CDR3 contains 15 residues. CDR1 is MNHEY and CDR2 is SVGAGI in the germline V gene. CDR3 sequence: CASSYSPSGSYEQYF.

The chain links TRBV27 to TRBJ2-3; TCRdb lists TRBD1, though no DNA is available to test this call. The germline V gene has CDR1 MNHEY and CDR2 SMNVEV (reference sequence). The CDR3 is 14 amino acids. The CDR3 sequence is CASSPWGAADTQYF.

The CDR3 sequence is CASSRPDRLGLGYTF. The gene calls are TRBV19 and TRBJ1-2; as DNA is missing, the TRBD1 call by TCRdb cannot be tested. This CDR3 comprises 15 residues. Germline V gene lookup returns CDR1 LNHDA and CDR2 SQIVND (reference sequence).

The CDR3 reads CASSYIRTGELFF. The chain employs TRBV27 and TRBJ2-2. The CDR3 sequence is 13 residues long. Germline V lookup: CDR1 MNHEY, CDR2 SMNVEV (reference sequence).

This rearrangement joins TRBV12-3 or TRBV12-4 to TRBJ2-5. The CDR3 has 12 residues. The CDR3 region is CASSPSLETQYF.

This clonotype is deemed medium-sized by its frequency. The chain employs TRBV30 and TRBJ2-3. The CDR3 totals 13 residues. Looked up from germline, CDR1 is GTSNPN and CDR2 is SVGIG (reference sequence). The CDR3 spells CAWGAQGTDTQYF.